Below, 30 T cell receptor beta chains from the same sample are listed, as sequenced in a study of T cell responses to AZD1222 COVID-19 vaccine (dated by TCRdb to the early 2020s). The library was obtained by the immunoSEQ multiplex PCR assay. The table was pulled from immuneACCESS by TCRdb, which kept in-frame rearrangements only. Such tables lose some clones; where checked, under half of the loss comes from unresolved V genes, and the rest has no known cause. The sample has about 120,000 clones on record, approximately 90% of them singletons. The ten largest clonotypes hold around 3% of the sample. The sample's time point, from its label and the paper: baseline before first vaccination. The source material was peripheral blood, sampled on day 0 of AZD1222 vaccination. The receptors shown here come from an adult in good health.

The V call is TRBV11-2, the J call TRBJ2-1; TRBD2 aligns across 13 bases. Germline V gene lookup returns CDR1 SGHAT and CDR2 FQNNGV. J lost 0 bases, V lost 1 base, and 0 bases had no gene match. This CDR3 comprises 17 residues. CDR3 bases: TGTGCCAGCAGCTTAGGGACTAGCGGGAGCTCCTACAATGAGCAGTTCTTC. As protein: CASSLGTSGSSYNEQFF.

The V call is TRBV9, the J call TRBJ2-7; D may be TRBD2 (6 bases). Per germline, CDR1 SGDLS and CDR2 YYNGEE. Deletions cut 2 bases from V and 3 bases from J, with 15 bases between. CDR3 length equals 15 residues. CDR3 residues: CASSVGSGSDYEQYF. The CDR3, as DNA: TGTGCCAGCAGCGTGGGGAGCGGGTCAGACTACGAGCAGTACTTC. Together with reference TRBV9 and TRBJ2-7, the CDR3 gives the full variable domain: DSGVTQTPKHLITATGQRVTLRCSPRSGDLSVYWYQQSLDQGLQFLIQYYNGEERAKGNILERFSAQQFPDLHSELNLSSLELGDSALYFCASSVGSGSDYEQYFGPGTRLTVT.

The genes are TRBV19 and TRBJ2-1, with TRBD2 matching 10 bases. CDR1 LNHDA and CDR2 SQIVND come from the germline V gene (reference sequence). The CDR3 spans 15 residues. Germline trimming cut 6 bases from V and 9 bases from J; bases unmatched to any gene: 11. The CDR3 DNA reads TGTGCCAGTAGAATTAGCGGGGGGCCCACCAGTGAGCAGTTCTTC. Residues: CASRISGGPTSEQFF.

This chain uses TRBV19 with TRBJ1-1; D possibly corresponds to TRBD1 (6 bases). Germline CDR1 and CDR2: LNHDA and SQIVND (reference sequence). V lost 7 bases, J lost 1 base, and 13 bases lay in between. This CDR3 contains 14 residues. The CDR3 DNA reads TGTGCCAGTATGGGGACAAGCAAGAACACTGAAGCTTTCTTT. It yields the protein CASMGTSKNTEAFF.

The genes are TRBV5-1 and TRBJ2-1; D is possibly TRBD2 (6 bases). This CDR3 comprises 12 residues. V was clipped by 5 bases and J by 3 bases, with 6 bases between them. CDR1 SGHRS and CDR2 YFSETQ come from the germline V gene. This CDR3 reads CASSSGYNEQFF. The DNA of the CDR3 is TGCGCCAGCAGTAGCGGCTACAATGAGCAGTTCTTC.

This chain uses TRBV21-1 with TRBJ2-7. TRBV21-1 is a known pseudogene. The CDR3 covers 14 residues. CDR3 sequence reads: CASPIRQQNYEQYF. The CDR3 DNA sequence: TGTGCCAGCCCAATTAGGCAGCAAAACTACGAGCAGTACTTC.

CDR3 sequence reads: CATSGTGSGTEAFF. The DNA of the CDR3 is TGTGCCACCAGTGGGACAGGGAGCGGCACTGAAGCTTTCTTT. This rearrangement joins TRBV24-1 to TRBJ1-1; 8 positions match TRBD1. The CDR3 extends over 14 amino acids. With 5 bases clipped from V and 4 bases from J, the junction kept 5 bases outside the gene matches. Germline assignment: CDR1 KGHDR and CDR2 SFDVKD.

This clone was picked up a small number of times. The V call is TRBV15, the J call TRBJ2-6; 7 bases match TRBD1. Trimming took 4 bases from V and 1 from J; bases not matched to a gene: 7. Germline V gene sequence: CDR1 LNHNV, CDR2 YYDKDF (reference sequence). The CDR3 is 17 residues long. The CDR3 DNA is TGTGCCACCAGCAAGAGACAGGGACCTTCTGGGGCCAACGTCCTGACTTTC. Encoded protein: CATSKRQGPSGANVLTF.

J is TRBJ1-3 and V is TRBV19; D is unclear. Between the trimmed V and J ends, which lost 3 bases and 0 bases, there was a span of 15 bases. The germline V gene has CDR1 LNHDA and CDR2 SQIVND (reference sequence). This CDR3 is 17 amino acids long. CDR3 bases: TGTGCCAGTAGTATTCAGCGAAACATGAGCTCTGGAAACACCATATATTTT. This gives the protein CASSIQRNMSSGNTIYF.

This rearrangement joins TRBV28 to TRBJ1-5; D may be TRBD1 (6 bases). This CDR3 has 16 amino acids. V lost 5 bases, J lost 0 bases, and 14 bases lay in between. From germline, CDR1 is MDHEN and CDR2 SYDVKM. In DNA form, the CDR3 reads TGTGCCAGCAGTGATCGGGGGGCTGCTAGCAATCAGCCCCAGCATTTT. Encoded protein: CASSDRGAASNQPQHF.

This chain joins TRBV27 and TRBJ2-7, with TRBD1 as a possible D gene (6 bases). Germline assignment: CDR1 MNHEY and CDR2 SMNVEV (reference sequence). Trimming removed 5 bases from V and 7 bases from J, with 21 bases in between. This CDR3 is 15 amino acids long. This CDR3 reads CASSPLVRGTEEQYF. In DNA form, the CDR3 reads TGTGCCAGCAGTCCCCTCGTCAGGGGAACGGAGGAGCAGTACTTC.

V and J are TRBV7-9 and TRBJ2-1, with 14 bases that match TRBD2. The V and J ends lost 6 bases and 8 bases, in that order; junction bases with no gene match: 12. The CDR3 spans 17 residues. Germline V gene lookup returns CDR1 SEHNR and CDR2 FQNEAQ (reference sequence). CDR3 sequence: CASRRHSGTSGSDEQFF. For the CDR3, the DNA is TGTGCCAGCAGACGACATTCCGGGACTAGCGGGAGTGATGAGCAGTTCTTC.

The CDR3 DNA reads TGTGCCAGCAGCGTAGCGGGACAAACTTTCTCTGGAAACACCATATATTTT. Amino acids: CASSVAGQTFSGNTIYF. V usage is TRBV9 and J usage is TRBJ1-3; tentative D call: TRBD1 (6 bases). Trimming took 0 bases from V and 0 from J, leaving 13 bases between them. This CDR3 contains 17 residues. CDR1 and CDR2 (germline): SGDLS, YYNGEE. The whole variable domain, filled in from reference TRBV9 and TRBJ1-3, reads DSGVTQTPKHLITATGQRVTLRCSPRSGDLSVYWYQQSLDQGLQFLIQYYNGEERAKGNILERFSAQQFPDLHSELNLSSLELGDSALYFCASSVAGQTFSGNTIYFGEGSWLTVV.

V is TRBV30 and J is TRBJ1-2; unclear D gene. V lost 3 bases and J lost 5, with 13 bases in between. The germline CDR1 and CDR2 sequences are GTSNPN and SVGIG (reference sequence). This CDR3 comprises 13 residues. The CDR3 region is CAWRGDTQYGYTF. The CDR3 region has the DNA TGTGCCTGGAGGGGCGATACCCAATATGGCTACACCTTC.

The rearrangement uses TRBV24-1 and TRBJ2-3; the D is unclear. From germline, CDR1 is KGHDR and CDR2 SFDVKD. The CDR3 has 11 residues. Trimming left V 6 bases short and J 8 bases short, with 8 bases between. CDR3 loop: CATSTGLTQYF. The CDR3 region has the DNA TGTGCCACCAGTACCGGGCTTACGCAGTATTTT.

The rearrangement uses TRBV7-2 and TRBJ2-1; 13 nucleotides agree with TRBD2. J gave up 7 bases and V 1 base, and 10 bases lay outside the gene matches. CDR3 length: 18 residues. Per the germline V gene, CDR1 is SGHTA and CDR2 is FQGNSA. The CDR3, as DNA: TGTGCCAGCAGCTTAGGGTGGGCCGGGACTAGCGGGGTTAATGAGCAGTTCTTC. Encoded protein: CASSLGWAGTSGVNEQFF.

This sequence joins TRBV12-3 or TRBV12-4 and TRBJ1-2; D gene unclear. CDR3 size: 12 residues. With 4 bases removed from V and 4 bases from J, the gap between germline ends came to 7 bases. The CDR3 DNA reads TGTGCCAGCAGTTCGGCGGGCTATGGCTACACCTTC. Encoded protein: CASSSAGYGYTF.

As DNA, the CDR3 is TGTGCCAGCAGCCCTGTCGGGACAGGGGGCACGGGCTACACCTTC. It is translated as CASSPVGTGGTGYTF. V is TRBV4-2 and J is TRBJ1-2, with 12 bases lining up with TRBD1. CDR1 and CDR2 from the germline V gene are LGHNA and YNFKEQ. CDR3 size: 15 residues. J gave up 8 bases and V 4 bases, and 8 bases lay outside the gene matches.

This chain uses TRBV19 with TRBJ2-7, with D perhaps TRBD2 (6 bases). Germline CDR1 and CDR2: LNHDA and SQIVND (reference sequence). This CDR3 has 13 residues. V gave up 2 bases and J gave up 3 bases, with 8 bases separating them. This CDR3 is CASSIQGGYEQYF. CDR3 coding DNA: TGTGCCAGTAGTATACAGGGAGGCTACGAGCAGTACTTC.

The chain links TRBV15 to TRBJ1-4; D perhaps matches TRBD1 (5 bases). This CDR3 comprises 15 residues. Germline assignment: CDR1 LNHNV and CDR2 YYDKDF (reference sequence). Trimming cost V 0 bases and J 7 bases, with 12 bases left between them. CDR3 sequence (DNA): TGTGCCACCAGCAGAGATGGGGGACCGGGTGAAAAACTGTTTTTT. Translated, it gives CATSRDGGPGEKLFF. Supplemented by reference TRBV15 and TRBJ1-4, the full variable domain reads DAMVIQNPRYQVTQFGKPVTLSCSQTLNHNVMYWYQQKSSQAPKLLFHYYDKDFNNEADTPDNFQSRRPNTSFCFLDIRSPGLGDTAMYLCATSRDGGPGEKLFFGSGTQLSVL.

The chain recombines TRBV11-2 with TRBJ1-4; D gene uncertain. CDR1 is SGHAT, CDR2 FQNNGV, per germline. V lost 5 bases, J lost 1 base, and 11 bases lay in between. The length of the CDR3 is 15 residues. The CDR3 nucleotides read TGTGCCAGCAGCCCAAGAGCGGGAACTAATGAAAAACTGTTTTTT. This translates into CASSPRAGTNEKLFF.

The chain is built from TRBV7-9 and TRBJ2-7; either TRBD1 or TRBD2 may fit D (5 bases each). CDR3 length equals 14 residues. Germline V gene data show CDR1 as SEHNR and CDR2 as FQNEAQ (reference sequence). V lost 5 bases to trimming and J lost 3 bases, with 14 bases between them. CDR3 region: CASSTTGTVYEQYF. The DNA for the CDR3 is TGTGCCAGCAGCACAACCGGGACGGTCTACGAGCAGTACTTC.

The chain uses TRBV19 and TRBJ2-2; 9 nucleotides agree with TRBD2. Germline V lookup: CDR1 LNHDA, CDR2 SQIVND (reference sequence). The CDR3 has 18 amino acids. Trimming took 4 bases from V and 4 from J; bases not matched to a gene: 13. As DNA, the CDR3 is TGTGCCAGTAGTAGCAGAGGAACTAGCGGGCTATTCACCGGGGAGCTGTTTTTT. Its translation: CASSSRGTSGLFTGELFF.

The rearrangement joins TRBV28 to TRBJ1-2, with a weak D call TRBD1 (6 bases). This CDR3 contains 13 residues. Trimming left V 8 bases short and J 0 bases short, with 10 bases between. Looked up from germline, CDR1 is MDHEN and CDR2 is SYDVKM. The DNA for the CDR3 is TGTGCCAGCGAGACAGGAACTAACTATGGCTACACCTTC. This encodes CASETGTNYGYTF.

Written as DNA, the CDR3 is TGTGCCAGCAGAGAGGGACAGAGCTATTGGGGCTACACCTTC. Amino acid sequence: CASREGQSYWGYTF. This rearrangement joins TRBV2 to TRBJ1-2, with TRBD1 identical over 7 bases. Looked up from germline, CDR1 is SNHLY and CDR2 is FYNNEI. Trimming at V came to 6 bases and at J to 8 bases, leaving 12 bases not matched to a gene. The CDR3 sequence is 14 residues long.

CDR3 in amino acids: CASSLAGTGTNYGYTF. DNA for the CDR3: TGTGCCAGCAGTTTGGCCGGGACAGGCACAAACTATGGCTACACCTTC. This chain connects TRBV28 to TRBJ1-2, with 8 bases lining up with TRBD1. The junction had 8 bases not matched to a gene; V was cut back by 3 bases and J by 2 bases. CDR3 length: 16 residues. Germline V gene data show CDR1 as MDHEN and CDR2 as SYDVKM.

The chain employs TRBV28 and TRBJ1-1, with no clear D. With 2 bases removed from V and 3 bases from J, the gap between germline ends came to 4 bases. CDR3 length: 12 amino acids. Germline CDR1 reads MDHEN; CDR2 reads SYDVKM. CDR3 sequence reads: CASSLLYTEAFF. In nucleotides, the CDR3 is TGTGCCAGCAGTTTACTGTACACTGAAGCTTTCTTT.

This clone has a single count. V gene TRBV28 combines with J gene TRBJ1-2; D is perhaps TRBD1 (5 bases). V lost 5 bases, J lost 2 bases, and 12 bases lay in between. The CDR3 has 14 amino acids. The germline V gene has CDR1 MDHEN and CDR2 SYDVKM. CDR3 DNA sequence: TGTGCCAGCAGTGCCCCGGGGACCAACTATGGCTACACCTTC. It translates to CASSAPGTNYGYTF.

The chain uses TRBV28 and TRBJ2-2; 8 bases line up with TRBD1. V trimming: 5 bases; J trimming: 5 bases; junction bases outside the gene matches: 7. Germline CDR1 reads MDHEN; CDR2 reads SYDVKM. The length of the CDR3 is 15 residues. The CDR3 loop is CASSTWTGSTGELFF. DNA for the CDR3: TGTGCCAGCAGTACCTGGACAGGGTCTACCGGGGAGCTGTTTTTT.

The rearrangement uses TRBV15 and TRBJ1-1; 12 nucleotides line up with TRBD1. Germline V gene sequence: CDR1 LNHNV, CDR2 YYDKDF (reference sequence). V gave up 2 bases and J gave up 4 bases; unmatched junction bases: 5. CDR3 length equals 16 residues. This CDR3 reads CATSRSRGQGATEAFF. In nucleotides, the CDR3 is TGTGCCACCAGCAGATCTCGGGGACAGGGGGCCACTGAAGCTTTCTTT.